The 5 T cell receptor beta chains listed next were all sequenced from one sample in a study of T cell repertoires in cytomegalovirus infection. MiXCR was run by TCRdb on the reads, yielding one entry per CDR3 protein. The sample contains 250,000 to 300,000 distinct CDR3 sequences, about 18% of which appear only once. What was sequenced was CD8+ T cells from PBMCs. These receptors were taken from a human donor in good health (CMV status not recorded). Some clones in this sample may be carry-over from other donors' samples.

In this sample, this clonotype turned up many times. This chain links TRBV7-2 with TRBJ2-7; the D is unclear. The CDR3 is 13 amino acids. The ends were cut back, 7 bases at V and 3 bases at J, with 13 bases in the middle. In germline, CDR1 is SGHTA, CDR2 FQGNSA. The DNA of the CDR3 is TGTGCCAGCACCGCGTCGACTTACTACGAGCAGTACTTC. It translates to CASTASTYYEQYF.

In this sample, this clonotype turned up many times. V gene TRBV7-2 combines with J gene TRBJ2-5; 7 bases agree with TRBD1. Germline CDR1 and CDR2: SGHTA and FQGNSA. The CDR3 runs 19 residues. The V and J ends lost 5 bases and 3 bases, in that order; junction bases with no gene match: 21. CDR3 DNA sequence: TGTGCCAGCAGCCTAGAAGGAGAGGGGGCGCATTCGAGGGAAGAGACCCAGTACTTC. Translated, it gives CASSLEGEGAHSREETQYF.

At least ten counts were recorded for this clonotype. This rearrangement joins TRBV7-2 to TRBJ2-2, with no clear D. V gave up 2 bases and J gave up 0 bases, with 13 bases separating them. This CDR3 has 17 residues. Germline V gives CDR1 SGHTA, CDR2 FQGNSA. CDR3 amino acids: CASSLNPGLPNTGELFF. Written as DNA, the CDR3 is TGTGCCAGCAGCTTAAACCCGGGCCTACCGAACACCGGGGAGCTGTTTTTT.

This rearrangement joins TRBV20-1 to TRBJ2-1; 10 bases line up with TRBD1. The CDR3 sequence is 15 residues long. Germline V gene data show CDR1 as DFQATT and CDR2 as SNEGSKA (reference sequence). J lost 9 bases, V lost 0 bases, and 8 bases had no gene match. This chain's CDR3 is CSARDLGQGITEQFF. CDR3 nucleotides: TGCAGTGCTAGAGATTTGGGACAGGGGATAACTGAGCAGTTCTTC.

This clonotype appeared a few times. J is TRBJ2-1 and V is TRBV5-6; D unclear. The CDR3 runs to 12 residues. V was trimmed by 0 bases and J by 10 bases, leaving 8 bases between them. Germline V gives CDR1 SGHDT, CDR2 YYEEEE. CDR3 region: CASSLGQTEQFF. CDR3 in DNA: TGTGCCAGCAGCTTGGGGCAAACCGAGCAGTTCTTC. The whole variable domain, remainder taken from reference TRBV5-6 and TRBJ2-1, is DAGVTQSPTHLIKTRGQQVTLRCSPKSGHDTVSWYQQALGQGPQFIFQYYEEEERQRGNFPDRFSGHQFPNYSSELNVNALLLGDSALYLCASSLGQTEQFFGPGTRLTVL.